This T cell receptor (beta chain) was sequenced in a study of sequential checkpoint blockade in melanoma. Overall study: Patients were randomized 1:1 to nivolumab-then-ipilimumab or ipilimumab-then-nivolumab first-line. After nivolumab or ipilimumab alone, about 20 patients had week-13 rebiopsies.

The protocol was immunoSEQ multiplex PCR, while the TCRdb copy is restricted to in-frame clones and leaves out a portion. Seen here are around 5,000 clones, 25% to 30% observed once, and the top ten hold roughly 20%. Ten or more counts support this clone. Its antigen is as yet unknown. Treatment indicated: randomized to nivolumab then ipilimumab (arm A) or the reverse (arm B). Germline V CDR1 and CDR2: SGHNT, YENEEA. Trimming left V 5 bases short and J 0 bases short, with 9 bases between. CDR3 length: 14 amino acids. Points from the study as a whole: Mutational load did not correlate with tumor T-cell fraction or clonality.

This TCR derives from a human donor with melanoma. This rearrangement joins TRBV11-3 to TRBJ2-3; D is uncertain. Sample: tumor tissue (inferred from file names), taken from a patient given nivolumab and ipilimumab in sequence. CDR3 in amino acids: CASSPIGSTDTQYF. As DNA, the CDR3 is TGTGCCAGCAGCCCGATCGGGAGCACAGATACGCAGTATTTT.